The source of this TCR beta chain is a study of shared clonotypes between healthy human individuals. For the study at large: Plates per donor: three CD4 naive, three CD4 memory, two CD8 naive, one CD8 memory. Whole-study findings and limits: Shared clonotypes: about 5% naive CD4, around 3.4% naive CD8, about 2.4% memory CD4, around 0.4% memory CD8.

Donors were healthy HIV-negative adults without recent acute infections or vaccinations. The study ran the assay at deep level. Clones were sequenced by immunoSEQ multiplex PCR, and TCRdb holds only the in-frame ones, with some missing. The sample carries 1,500,000 or so clones, around 97% recorded once. Remarks on this clone: Its antigen is not identified.

V was clipped by 2 bases and J by 2 bases, with 30 bases between them. Germline V gene data show CDR1 as SGDLS and CDR2 as YYNGEE. CDR3 size: 21 residues. Sequencing was performed on naive CD4+ T cells sorted from blood. Subset meaning: CD45RA+ positively selected. V gene TRBV9 combines with J gene TRBJ2-3, with D perhaps matching TRBD2 (6 bases). This clonotype was sampled from a man younger than 45 in good health. This chain's CDR3 is CASSVSPWTNPSLRFTDTQYF. CDR3 bases: TGTGCCAGCAGCGTCTCCCCTTGGACTAATCCGTCCCTGAGGTTCACAGATACGCAGTATTTT.